Sequencing of this T cell receptor beta chain was carried out in a study of CD8 T cells in ankylosing spondylitis. The CDR3 contains 15 residues. The V end was cut by 0 bases, the J end by 6 bases, with 12 bases between. Germline V gene sequence: CDR1 MNHNS, CDR2 SASEGT. Whole-study findings and limits: Characteristic of ankylosing spondylitis blood, it appeared, was a TCR beta motif comprising several highly homologous variants. Clones linked with disease were CD8+ and fairly uncommon in the peripheral blood.

Points on this clonotype: Antigen unknown.

Generation of TCR beta libraries employed quantitative 5'-RACE incorporating molecular barcodes. MiXCR was run by TCRdb on the 5' RACE reads, yielding one entry per CDR3 protein. Among 250,000 to 350,000 distinct CDR3 sequences listed, over 15% were seen once. The specimen was blood, either unsorted or a sorted T cell fraction (not recorded which). The genes are TRBV6-1 and TRBJ2-1; perhaps D is TRBD1 or TRBD2 (5 bases each). The clonotype was recovered from a male donor with ankylosing spondylitis or in good health (not recorded which). In DNA, the CDR3 is TGTGCCAGCAGTGAAGCCGTTTTGGGGACCAATGAGCAGTTCTTC. Translation gives CASSEAVLGTNEQFF.